These 21 T cell receptor beta chains were sequenced from one sample in a study of CD4 T cells in relation to SARS-CoV-2 and coronaviruses. Before the COVID-19 pandemic, during about 2010-2018, CD4+ T cells were taken from unexposed donors. The cells were cultured for 10 days before CD4+ T cells were isolated. These receptors lack a known antigen. The method was immunoSEQ multiplex PCR; TCRdb's version includes in-frame clones alone and lacks a portion of them. The sample lists roughly 17,000 clones, approximately 77% occurring once. The sequenced sample consisted of CD4+ T cells from PBMCs, cultured in vitro. All receptors derive from a human donor in good health.

The chain uses TRBV11-2 and TRBJ1-1, with TRBD1 identical over 7 bases. Germline V gene sequence: CDR1 SGHAT, CDR2 FQNNGV. The CDR3 is 15 residues long. Unmatched junction bases numbered 12, after V lost 5 bases and J lost 6 bases. The CDR3 sequence: CASSTEGGGRAEAFF. In DNA form, the CDR3 reads TGTGCCAGCAGCACCGAGGGAGGGGGCAGGGCTGAAGCTTTCTTT. The entire variable domain, with the rest obtained from reference TRBV11-2 and TRBJ1-1, is as follows: EAGVAQSPRYKIIEKRQSVAFWCNPISGHATLYWYQQILGQGPKLLIQFQNNGVVDDSQLPKDRFSAERLKGVDSTLKIQPAKLEDSAVYLCASSTEGGGRAEAFFGQGTRLTVV.

The gene calls are TRBV28 and TRBJ2-1, with D maybe TRBD2 (6 bases). Deletions cut 6 bases from V and 1 base from J, with 7 bases between. The germline gives CDR1 MDHEN, CDR2 SYDVKM. The CDR3 contains 13 residues. DNA for the CDR3: TGTGCCAGCAGAGGGAGGTCCTACAATGAGCAGTTCTTC. It codes for CASRGRSYNEQFF.

This rearrangement joins TRBV6-4 to TRBJ2-5; D is unclear. The CDR3 sequence is 14 residues long. Trimming pared 0 bases from V and 5 bases from J, leaving 10 bases between. Germline-derived CDR1 and CDR2 are MRHNA and SNTAGT. The CDR3 coding sequence is TGTGCCAGCAGTGACTCGGACCCCGACGAGACCCAGTACTTC. Translation: CASSDSDPDETQYF.

This clone has only a few counts. The J gene is TRBJ2-7, the V gene TRBV24-1, with D possibly matching TRBD2 (5 bases). The germline V gene encodes CDR1 KGHDR and CDR2 SFDVKD. V was shortened by 3 bases and J by 5 bases, with 13 bases between the two germline ends. This CDR3 has 14 residues. The CDR3 loop reads CATSDGSWTNEQYF. Written as DNA, the CDR3 is TGTGCCACCAGTGATGGGAGTTGGACCAACGAGCAGTACTTC.

The chain joins TRBV5-1 to TRBJ2-5; D is ambiguous. V was cut by 2 bases and J by 2 bases, with 4 bases left in between. This CDR3 region has 12 residues. Per germline, CDR1 SGHRS and CDR2 YFSETQ. In nucleotides, the CDR3 is TGCGCCAGCAGCTTCAGTCAAGAGACCCAGTACTTC. This translates into CASSFSQETQYF.

The chain combines TRBV5-1 with TRBJ2-7; the D is unclear. Trimming took off 0 bases at V and 5 bases at J, with 12 bases between the two ends. This CDR3 contains 14 residues. The V gene's germline CDR1 is SGHRS and CDR2 YFSETQ. The CDR3 DNA follows: TGCGCCAGCAGCTTGGGCACCGATTGGGACGAGCAGTACTTC. This codes for CASSLGTDWDEQYF. The entire variable domain, with the rest obtained from reference TRBV5-1 and TRBJ2-7, is as follows: KAGVTQTPRYLIKTRGQQVTLSCSPISGHRSVSWYQQTPGQGLQFLFEYFSETQRNKGNFPGRFSGRQFSNSRSEMNVSTLELGDSALYLCASSLGTDWDEQYFGPGTRLTVT.

The genes are TRBV30 and TRBJ2-5; D is perhaps TRBD1 (6 bases). Germline values: CDR1 GTSNPN, CDR2 SVGIG (reference sequence). V was cut by 5 bases and J by 5 bases, with 12 bases left in between. There are 12 residues in the CDR3. CDR3 amino acids: CAWAQGLETQYF. In DNA, the CDR3 is TGTGCCTGGGCACAGGGTCTGGAGACCCAGTACTTC.

This clone was seen a few times. V usage is TRBV6-2 or TRBV6-3 and J usage is TRBJ2-1, with D tentatively TRBD2 (7 bases). CDR1 MNHEY and CDR2 SVGEGT come from the germline V gene. The CDR3 runs 13 residues. V was clipped by 3 bases and J by 8 bases, with 11 bases between them. CDR3 coding DNA: TGTGCCAGCAGTTATGGGAGGGGGTATGAGCAGTTCTTC. Its translation: CASSYGRGYEQFF.

The chain is built from TRBV3-1 (or the pseudogene TRBV3-2) and TRBJ2-5, with D possibly TRBD2 on 6 matching bases. The CDR3 consists of 15 residues. V lost 1 base and J 3 bases, leaving 12 bases between the germline ends. Germline-derived CDR1 and CDR2 are LGHDT and YNNKEL (reference sequence). CDR3 protein: CASSQGPPGEETQYF. In DNA, the CDR3 is TGTGCCAGCAGCCAAGGACCCCCGGGGGAAGAGACCCAGTACTTC.

V is TRBV28 and J is TRBJ2-1; 7 positions match TRBD1. V gave up 8 bases and J gave up 3 bases; unmatched junction bases: 10. The germline V gene encodes CDR1 MDHEN and CDR2 SYDVKM. The CDR3 loop spans 15 amino acids. The CDR3 DNA follows: TGTGCCAGCGCTTACCTAGGGACAGACTACAATGAGCAGTTCTTC. It yields the protein CASAYLGTDYNEQFF.

DNA of the CDR3: TGCGCCAGCAGCCTCCTCCCGGGGGACAGGGGGCTTTCCTACAATGAGCAGTTCTTC. Its translation: CASSLLPGDRGLSYNEQFF. V gene TRBV4-1 combines with J gene TRBJ2-1; 12 bases align to TRBD1. Germline V CDR1 and CDR2: MGHRA, YSYEKL. There are 19 residues in the CDR3. The V and J ends lost 4 bases and 1 base, in that order; junction bases with no gene match: 11.

This chain joins TRBV19 and TRBJ2-1; TRBD1 matches 9 bases. With 1 base clipped from V and 5 bases from J, the junction kept 3 bases outside the gene matches. Germline V lookup: CDR1 LNHDA, CDR2 SQIVND (reference sequence). The CDR3 has 15 amino acids. CDR3 in DNA: TGTGCCAGTAGTATAGTTGGACAGGGGAACAATGAGCAGTTCTTC. Its translation is CASSIVGQGNNEQFF.

Only a few counts were recorded for this clone. V is TRBV11-1 and J is TRBJ1-2; the match to TRBD1 covers 9 bases. This CDR3 has 15 amino acids. V trimming: 5 bases; J trimming: 6 bases; junction bases outside the gene matches: 10. Germline V gene lookup returns CDR1 SGHAT and CDR2 FQDESV (reference sequence). The CDR3 protein is CASSPARDRVDGYTF. CDR3 in DNA: TGTGCCAGCAGCCCCGCCCGGGACAGGGTAGATGGCTACACCTTC.

The chain uses TRBV3-1 (or the pseudogene TRBV3-2) and TRBJ2-7; 14 nucleotides match TRBD2. This CDR3 region has 20 residues. CDR1 and CDR2 (germline): LGHDT, YNNKEL (reference sequence). J was trimmed by 3 bases and V by 0 bases; bases with no gene match: 13. This CDR3 is CASSQDSGLAGVGEVYEQYF. CDR3 coding DNA: TGTGCCAGCAGCCAAGATTCGGGACTAGCGGGAGTCGGTGAGGTCTACGAGCAGTACTTC.

The CDR3 DNA reads TGTGCCAGCCGGGCTAGCGGGAGGGCGAATGAGCAGTTCTTC. This codes for CASRASGRANEQFF. V is TRBV6-5 and J is TRBJ2-1, with 12 nucleotides matching TRBD2. The germline gives CDR1 MNHEY, CDR2 SVGAGI. The trim removed 8 bases at V and 7 bases at J, leaving 6 bases unmatched. The CDR3 totals 14 residues.

The chain recombines TRBV7-9 with TRBJ2-3, with D uncertain. The CDR3 has 15 residues. Trimming stripped 4 bases from V and 1 base from J, with 12 bases between. The germline V gene encodes CDR1 SEHNR and CDR2 FQNEAQ (reference sequence). The CDR3 DNA is TGTGCCAGCAGCTCCCACGAATTCGGCACAGATACGCAGTATTTT. This gives the protein CASSSHEFGTDTQYF.

V and J are TRBV4-2 and TRBJ1-1; a weak D match, TRBD1 (6 bases). The CDR3 totals 12 residues. Germline V gene lookup returns CDR1 LGHNA and CDR2 YNFKEQ. With 4 bases removed from V and 11 bases from J, the gap between germline ends came to 14 bases. This chain's CDR3 is CASSPSTGRAFF. CDR3 DNA sequence: TGTGCCAGCAGCCCATCGACAGGACGGGCTTTCTTT.

This chain connects TRBV6-5 to TRBJ2-2, with D perhaps TRBD1 (6 bases). V was shortened by 6 bases and J by 3 bases, with 14 bases between the two germline ends. The CDR3 runs to 15 residues. CDR1 and CDR2 (germline): MNHEY, SVGAGI. The CDR3 here is CASRPPGQYTGELFF. CDR3 DNA: TGTGCCAGCAGACCCCCCGGACAGTACACCGGGGAGCTGTTTTTT.

The chain links TRBV6-5 to TRBJ2-7, with a tentative D call TRBD1 (5 bases). V lost 2 bases, J lost 0 bases, and 11 bases lay in between. Per the germline V gene, CDR1 is MNHEY and CDR2 is SVGAGI. The CDR3 sequence is 15 residues long. The CDR3 spells CASSYRADSSYEQYF. DNA of the CDR3: TGTGCCAGCAGTTACAGGGCCGACAGCTCCTACGAGCAGTACTTC.

Only one count was recorded for this clone. V and J are TRBV6-5 and TRBJ1-4, with no clear D. Per germline, CDR1 MNHEY and CDR2 SVGAGI. The CDR3 spans 16 residues. Between the trimmed V and J ends, which lost 0 bases and 6 bases, there was a span of 14 bases. The CDR3 is CASSYSTTDGYEKLFF. For the CDR3, the DNA is TGTGCCAGCAGTTACTCGACTACCGACGGATATGAAAAACTGTTTTTT.

The V call is TRBV2, the J call TRBJ2-5; the match to TRBD2 covers 11 bases. Losses at the gene ends were 2 bases for V and 7 bases for J; bases not matched to a gene: 3. The CDR3 loop spans 14 amino acids. The germline gives CDR1 SNHLY, CDR2 FYNNEI. In DNA form, the CDR3 reads TGTGCCAGCAGTGAACTTAGCGGGAGGGCGACCCAGTACTTC. This codes for CASSELSGRATQYF. The complete variable domain, with remaining parts taken from reference TRBV2 and TRBJ2-5, reads EPEVTQTPSHQVTQMGQEVILRCVPISNHLYFYWYRQILGQKVEFLVSFYNNEISEKSEIFDDQFSVERPDGSNFTLKIRSTKLEDSAMYFCASSELSGRATQYFGPGTRLLVL.